The present TCR beta chain was sequenced within a study of early T cells in non-severe SARS-CoV-2 infection. Overall study context: From unsorted whole blood, bulk RNA was sequenced, and the chains remained unpaired. Study outcomes and limitations: There was a bias toward anti-spike CD8 responses in VDJdb matching, which missed private and CD4 specificities.

cDNA molecules, individually, were tagged with unique molecular identifiers. TCRdb itself ran the 5' RACE reads through MiXCR, one entry per CDR3 protein. The table has under 35,000 distinct CDR3 sequences, about 4.6% seen once. This clonotype was detected ten times or more. Its target is unknown. This receptor was identified in an adult who was a healthcare worker with PCR-confirmed SARS-CoV-2 infection or an uninfected control (not recorded which). The material sequenced was whole blood.

The DNA for the CDR3 is TGTGCCAGCAGCACCCTCAGGGGGCGTCTGTCCAAAAACATTCAGTACTTC. Its protein product is CASSTLRGRLSKNIQYF. The chain uses TRBV11-2 and TRBJ2-4, with TRBD1 identical over 8 bases. The V segment lost 5 bases and the J segment 2 bases; nucleotides outside the gene matches: 11. Germline CDR1 reads SGHAT; CDR2 reads FQNNGV. This CDR3 contains 17 residues.